These T cell receptor beta chains were read from a single sample in a study of blood T cells in healthy people across ages. TCRdb reanalysed the 5' RACE reads using MiXCR and keeps one entry per CDR3 protein. The repertoire consists of 650,000 to 950,000 distinct CDR3 sequences, with around 43% occurring once and the leading ten covering nearly 20%. Sample: blood. These receptor sequences come from a man in his sixties in good health. Both conserved end residues are part of each CDR3. Each record gives: D gene, clone size, J gene, V gene, CDR3 length, CDR3 DNA, CDR3 protein. A D gene is named only where the DNA matches it firmly. Some rows mark clone size as missing; the rest say once, few, many or name a class of expanded clone.

D gene: TRBD1; clone size: few; J gene: TRBJ2-1; V gene: TRBV5-1; CDR3 length: 15; CDR3 DNA: TGCGCCAGCAGCTTGGACTCGACAGGGTCGAATGAGCAGTTCTTC; CDR3 protein: CASSLDSTGSNEQFF
D gene: .; clone size: few; J gene: TRBJ1-6; V gene: TRBV20-1; CDR3 length: 13; CDR3 DNA: TGCAGTGCTAGAGCCCAGGGAGGTTCACCCCTCCACTTT; CDR3 protein: CSARAQGGSPLHF
D gene: .; clone size: .; J gene: TRBJ2-2; V gene: TRBV20-1; CDR3 length: 13; CDR3 DNA: TGCAGTGCTAGACTTCCGGACAGGGAGGGGCTGTTTTTT; CDR3 protein: CSARLPDREGLFF
D gene: .; clone size: .; J gene: TRBJ2-3; V gene: TRBV3-1; CDR3 length: 15; CDR3 DNA: TGTGCCAGCAGCCAAGCACCGACGGGGAAGGATACGCAGTATTTT; CDR3 protein: CASSQAPTGKDTQYF
D gene: .; clone size: .; J gene: TRBJ2-1; V gene: TRBV29-1; CDR3 length: 16; CDR3 DNA: TGCAGCGTTGAAGATCTGGCGAGGAGTTCCTACAATGAGCAGTTCTTC; CDR3 protein: CSVEDLARSSYNEQFF
D gene: .; clone size: few; J gene: TRBJ1-1; V gene: TRBV6-2/TRBV6-3; CDR3 length: 14; CDR3 DNA: TGTGCCAGCAGTTACTCGAGGGACAACACTGAAGCTTTCTTT; CDR3 protein: CASSYSRDNTEAFF
D gene: TRBD1; clone size: .; J gene: TRBJ1-3; V gene: TRBV29-1; CDR3 length: 15; CDR3 DNA: TGCAGCGTCTCATCGACAGGGGGTACTGGAAACACCATATATTTT; CDR3 protein: CSVSSTGGTGNTIYF
D gene: TRBD1; clone size: many; J gene: TRBJ2-5; V gene: TRBV15; CDR3 length: 13; CDR3 DNA: TGTGCCACCAGCATGGGACAGCAAGAGACCCAGTACTTC; CDR3 protein: CATSMGQQETQYF
D gene: .; clone size: .; J gene: TRBJ1-1; V gene: TRBV6-5; CDR3 length: 13; CDR3 DNA: TGTGCCAGCAGCCAGACAGCGAACACTGAAGCTTTCTTT; CDR3 protein: CASSQTANTEAFF
D gene: TRBD2; clone size: once; J gene: TRBJ2-5; V gene: TRBV4-3; CDR3 length: 17; CDR3 DNA: TGCGCCAGCAGCCAAGATACTAGCGGGGGCCTTCGGGGGACCCAGTACTTC; CDR3 protein: CASSQDTSGGLRGTQYF
D gene: TRBD2; clone size: .; J gene: TRBJ2-1; V gene: TRBV7-2; CDR3 length: 15; CDR3 DNA: TGTGCCAGCAGCCTCGGGGGGGACCCCCACAATGAGCAGTTCTTC; CDR3 protein: CASSLGGDPHNEQFF
D gene: .; clone size: .; J gene: TRBJ2-7; V gene: TRBV20-1; CDR3 length: 14; CDR3 DNA: TGCAGTGCTAGTCAGGAGCTTCATATCTACGAGCAGTACTTC; CDR3 protein: CSASQELHIYEQYF
D gene: .; clone size: few; J gene: TRBJ1-2; V gene: TRBV9; CDR3 length: 14; CDR3 DNA: TGTGCCAGCAGCCGTTCGGACGGTAACTATGGCTACACCTTC; CDR3 protein: CASSRSDGNYGYTF
D gene: TRBD2; clone size: few; J gene: TRBJ2-5; V gene: TRBV5-1; CDR3 length: 13; CDR3 DNA: TGCGCCAGCAGATCTAGCGGGGGGGAGACCCAGTACTTC; CDR3 protein: CASRSSGGETQYF